Listed below are T cell receptor beta chains from one sample, sequenced in a study of graft-versus-host responses after intestinal transplantation. Repertoires were generated with immunoSEQ multiplex PCR, while TCRdb's copy carries only in-frame clones and drops some. The top ten hold under 2% of the sample, which has some 11,000 clones, approximately 32% seen once. Sequenced here: alloreactive CD4+ T cells from a mixed lymphocyte reaction culture, sampled before transplantation. These receptors all stem from a human patient who was an organ donor for intestinal transplantation. Each CDR3 is given with its conserved first and last residue. Fields, in order: D gene, J gene, CDR3 length, clone size, V gene, CDR3 DNA, CDR3 protein. D genes are given only for firm matches. Expanded clones are given a class, and other clones once, few, many or no size at all.

d_call: NA
j_call: TRBJ2-7
cdr3_length: 14
clone_size: NA
v_call: TRBV6-6
cdr3_nt: TGTGCCAGCAGTTACTCGCCAGGGCCCGTGGAGCAGTACTTC
cdr3_aa: CASSYSPGPVEQYF

d_call: NA
j_call: TRBJ1-4
cdr3_length: 14
clone_size: medium-sized
v_call: TRBV30
cdr3_nt: TGTGCCTGGAGTGGATCGACAGTAGCTGAAAAACTGTTTTTT
cdr3_aa: CAWSGSTVAEKLFF

d_call: NA
j_call: TRBJ2-7
cdr3_length: 12
clone_size: NA
v_call: TRBV6-4
cdr3_nt: TGTGCCAGCGGACACCCTTCCTACGAGCAGTACTTC
cdr3_aa: CASGHPSYEQYF

d_call: NA
j_call: TRBJ2-2
cdr3_length: 13
clone_size: few
v_call: TRBV6-5
cdr3_nt: TGTGCCAGCACCCCCGGGTGGACCGGGGAGCTGTTTTTT
cdr3_aa: CASTPGWTGELFF

d_call: NA
j_call: TRBJ1-6
cdr3_length: 16
clone_size: few
v_call: TRBV18
cdr3_nt: TGTGCCAGCTCACCCGCAGGAAGCTCCTATAATTCACCCCTCCACTTT
cdr3_aa: CASSPAGSSYNSPLHF

d_call: TRBD2
j_call: TRBJ2-5
cdr3_length: 15
clone_size: NA
v_call: TRBV5-4
cdr3_nt: TGTGCCAGCAGTCGAAGCGGGGGGAAACAAGAGACCCAGTACTTC
cdr3_aa: CASSRSGGKQETQYF

d_call: NA
j_call: TRBJ1-2
cdr3_length: 15
clone_size: NA
v_call: TRBV4-1
cdr3_nt: TGCGCCAGCAGCCAAGATACAGTAGTTAACTATGGCTACACCTTC
cdr3_aa: CASSQDTVVNYGYTF

d_call: NA
j_call: TRBJ1-2
cdr3_length: 15
clone_size: NA
v_call: TRBV14
cdr3_nt: TGTGCCAGCAGCCAAGATCTCGTCAGGGAAGATGGCTACACCTTC
cdr3_aa: CASSQDLVREDGYTF

d_call: NA
j_call: TRBJ1-4
cdr3_length: 13
clone_size: medium-sized
v_call: TRBV18
cdr3_nt: TGTGCCAGCTCAACTGCAACTAATGAAAAACTGTTTTTT
cdr3_aa: CASSTATNEKLFF

d_call: NA
j_call: TRBJ1-3
cdr3_length: 15
clone_size: few
v_call: TRBV18
cdr3_nt: TGTGCCAGCTCACCAAGGGGTACCTCTGGAAACACCATATATTTT
cdr3_aa: CASSPRGTSGNTIYF

d_call: NA
j_call: TRBJ2-7
cdr3_length: 13
clone_size: NA
v_call: TRBV2
cdr3_nt: TGTGCCAGCACCCGTAGCCCCGGGGGCGAGCAGTACTTC
cdr3_aa: CASTRSPGGEQYF